The 32 T cell receptor beta chains presented below share a single source sample, sequenced in a study of T cells in localized non-small cell lung cancer. Assay used: immunoSEQ multiplex PCR; TCRdb lists only in-frame clones, some missing. Of about 3,000 clones in the sample, around 25% were seen once. The source material was lung tumor tissue, sampled before any cancer treatment. The receptors originated from a man between 40 and 75 years old with stage III lung adenocarcinoma.

This chain joins TRBV5-1 and TRBJ1-1; 10 bases are a match to TRBD1. Germline V gives CDR1 SGHRS, CDR2 YFSETQ. V dropped 4 bases and J dropped 1; count of bases not matched to a gene: 7. This CDR3 contains 16 residues. As DNA, the CDR3 is TGCGCCAGCAGCACCCGGACAGGGGGTGGGAACACTGAAGCTTTCTTT. It specifies CASSTRTGGGNTEAFF.

This clone is a singleton in its sample. This sequence joins TRBV19 and TRBJ2-1; tentatively, D is TRBD1 (7 bases). With 5 bases removed from V and 0 bases from J, the gap between germline ends came to 11 bases. Germline CDR1 and CDR2: LNHDA and SQIVND (reference sequence). The CDR3 runs 15 residues. CDR3 region: CASSRGTVSYNEQFF. The CDR3 DNA is TGTGCCAGTAGTCGGGGGACAGTCTCCTACAATGAGCAGTTCTTC.

The gene calls are TRBV14 and TRBJ2-3, with a tentative D call TRBD1 (5 bases). V was shortened by 3 bases and J by 6 bases, with 7 bases between the two germline ends. CDR3 length: 12 residues. Germline CDR1 reads SGHDN; CDR2 reads FVKESK. The CDR3 region is CASSQSGDTQYF. The CDR3, as DNA: TGTGCCAGCAGCCAGTCAGGGGATACGCAGTATTTT.

The CDR3 reads CASSILTRTSGNTIYF. CDR3 DNA: TGTGCCAGTAGTATCTTGACTCGAACCTCTGGAAACACCATATATTTT. This rearrangement joins TRBV19 to TRBJ1-3; D unclear. CDR1 and CDR2 (germline): LNHDA, SQIVND (reference sequence). The germline V and J ends were trimmed by 3 bases and 0 bases, with 12 bases remaining between them. The CDR3 contains 16 residues.

The chain employs TRBV19 and TRBJ2-1, with unresolved D. The germline V gene encodes CDR1 LNHDA and CDR2 SQIVND (reference sequence). This CDR3 is 13 amino acids long. Trimming removed 5 bases at V and 3 bases at J, with 8 bases between. The CDR3 region has the DNA TGTGCCAGTAGTGTTTTATTCTACAATGAGCAGTTCTTC. Translation gives CASSVLFYNEQFF.

V is TRBV28 and J is TRBJ1-1; possibly TRBD1 for D (5 bases). Germline CDR1 reads MDHEN; CDR2 reads SYDVKM. V dropped 3 bases and J dropped 13 bases, with 24 bases sitting between them. The CDR3 sequence is 15 residues long. The CDR3 nucleotides are TGTGCCAGCAGTTTGGGGCCGTACACGACACTGAAAGGTTTCTTT. Translating it yields CASSLGPYTTLKGFF.

A few counts support this clone. The rearrangement uses TRBV11-3 and TRBJ2-5; either TRBD1 or TRBD2 may fit D (5 bases each). Trimming removed 2 bases at V and 3 bases at J, with 10 bases between. This CDR3 region has 14 residues. Per germline, CDR1 SGHNT and CDR2 YENEEA. CDR3 nucleotides: TGTGCCAGCAGCTTAAATGAGGGGAAAGAGACCCAGTACTTC. Translating it yields CASSLNEGKETQYF.

This clone was detected only once. This chain uses TRBV19 with TRBJ1-5, with D possibly matching TRBD1 (5 bases). This CDR3 comprises 14 residues. V lost 5 bases and J lost 6, with 14 bases in between. Germline V gene data show CDR1 as LNHDA and CDR2 as SQIVND (reference sequence). CDR3 DNA: TGTGCCAGTAGTGGGGCGGGCTACGGTCAGCCCCAGCATTTT. Translating it yields CASSGAGYGQPQHF.

In its sample, this clone is medium-sized. This chain links TRBV9 with TRBJ2-7, with D possibly being TRBD1 (6 bases). V lost 10 bases, J lost 6 bases, and 23 bases lay in between. This CDR3 region has 14 residues. Germline-derived CDR1 and CDR2 are SGDLS and YYNGEE. The CDR3 DNA reads as TGTGCCGGAACCTTGGACAGAGTACAAGCCGAGCAGTACTTC. Protein: CAGTLDRVQAEQYF.

This chain uses TRBV12-5 with TRBJ1-1; D is ambiguous. The germline gives CDR1 LGHNT, CDR2 FRNRAP. There are 13 residues in the CDR3. Trimming left V 6 bases short and J 0 bases short, with 8 bases between. The CDR3 region is CASGQTLNTEAFF. In DNA, the CDR3 is TGTGCTAGTGGCCAGACCTTGAACACTGAAGCTTTCTTT.

This clone was detected only a few times. The J gene is TRBJ1-2, the V gene TRBV6-8; D gene ambiguous. Trimming shortened V by 7 bases and J by 3 bases, and 18 bases separated the two germline ends. The V gene's germline CDR1 is MNHGY and CDR2 SAAAGT. The CDR3 consists of 15 residues. CDR3 coding DNA: TGTGCCAGCACGTCCGGTTGGGTATCTGACTATGGCTACACCTTC. It yields the protein CASTSGWVSDYGYTF.

This clone rates as medium-sized (0.01 to 0.1%). This chain connects TRBV11-3 to TRBJ1-1; no reliable D call. With 3 bases removed from V and 8 bases from J, the gap between germline ends came to 19 bases. This CDR3 spans 15 amino acids. Germline V gene sequence: CDR1 SGHNT, CDR2 YENEEA. The chain's CDR3 is CASSLHHGVRREAFF. The CDR3 nucleotides are TGTGCCAGCAGCTTGCACCATGGAGTGCGGCGGGAAGCTTTCTTT.

This clone showed up just a few times. The chain links TRBV4-1 to TRBJ1-2; D gene uncertain. Deletions cut 1 base from V and 5 bases from J, with 14 bases between. This CDR3 spans 15 amino acids. Germline assignment: CDR1 MGHRA and CDR2 YSYEKL. CDR3 sequence reads: CASSQAMSGGYGYTF. The CDR3 DNA sequence: TGCGCCAGCAGCCAAGCTATGTCAGGAGGATATGGCTACACCTTC.

V gene TRBV5-1 combines with J gene TRBJ2-1, with TRBD1 identical over 9 bases. The V gene's germline CDR1 is SGHRS and CDR2 YFSETQ. The CDR3 is 16 amino acids. With V trimmed by 4 bases and J by 8 bases, 13 bases remained unmatched. The CDR3 DNA is TGCGCCAGCAGCCAAGACCGGGACAGGGTTGTCGATGAGCAGTTCTTC. Its protein is CASSQDRDRVVDEQFF.

This clone appeared a single time. The J gene is TRBJ1-1, the V gene TRBV30; D is unclear. CDR3 length: 14 amino acids. Germline loops: CDR1 GTSNPN, CDR2 SVGIG (reference sequence). V was clipped by 3 bases and J by 0 bases, with 11 bases between them. CDR3 bases: TGTGCCTGGAGAGAACGTCCCGTGAACACTGAAGCTTTCTTT. Residues: CAWRERPVNTEAFF. Looking up the rest from reference TRBV30 and TRBJ1-1 gives the full variable domain: SQTIHQWPATLVQPVGSPLSLECTVEGTSNPNLYWYRQAAGRGLQLLFYSVGIGQISSEVPQNLSASRPQDRQFILSSKKLLLSDSGFYLCAWRERPVNTEAFFGQGTRLTVV.

The genes are TRBV19 and TRBJ1-4; a weak D match, TRBD1 (6 bases). The germline V gene encodes CDR1 LNHDA and CDR2 SQIVND (reference sequence). V dropped 4 bases and J dropped 7 bases, with 19 bases sitting between them. The CDR3 extends over 16 amino acids. As DNA, the CDR3 is TGTGCCAGTAGTAGTGGTCCCGGGGGCGATCGTGAAAAACTGTTTTTT. The encoded protein is CASSSGPGGDREKLFF.

The gene calls are TRBV6-8 and TRBJ1-2; D is ambiguous. Germline V gives CDR1 MNHGY, CDR2 SAAAGT. The CDR3 spans 14 residues. The ends were cut back, 6 bases at V and 3 bases at J, with 14 bases in the middle. CDR3 sequence reads: CASRDPGLYYGYTF. The CDR3 DNA reads TGTGCCAGCAGAGACCCGGGGTTGTACTATGGCTACACCTTC.

The rearrangement joins TRBV11-3 to TRBJ2-2; 10 bases agree with TRBD1. The trim removed 8 bases at V and 6 bases at J, leaving 9 bases unmatched. CDR1 is SGHNT, CDR2 YENEEA, per germline. This CDR3 has 15 amino acids. As DNA, the CDR3 is TGTGCCAGCGATCGGCGGGACAGGGGTGCCGGGGAGCTGTTTTTT. This translates into CASDRRDRGAGELFF.

A few counts support this clone. J is TRBJ2-3 and V is TRBV6-8; no definite D call. The CDR3 sequence is 13 residues long. V lost 1 base and J lost 4, with 6 bases in between. Germline-derived CDR1 and CDR2 are MNHGY and SAAAGT. The CDR3 DNA sequence: TGTGCCAGCAGTTACTACGGACCAGATACGCAGTATTTT. It is translated as CASSYYGPDTQYF.

This clone occurred a few times. The chain has TRBV11-3 and TRBJ1-1; possible D gene TRBD1, 5 bases. This CDR3 is 16 amino acids long. Germline V CDR1 and CDR2: SGHNT, YENEEA. V was pared by 5 bases and J by 5 bases, with 21 bases between. The CDR3 loop reads CASSPINRDLATEAFF. In DNA, the CDR3 is TGTGCCAGCAGCCCCATAAACCGGGACCTGGCGACTGAAGCTTTCTTT.

This clone has a handful of counts. This sequence joins TRBV9 and TRBJ1-1, with D possibly being TRBD1 (6 bases). The V gene's germline CDR1 is SGDLS and CDR2 YYNGEE. V was clipped by 6 bases and J by 2 bases, with 14 bases between them. The CDR3 spans 14 residues. DNA of the CDR3: TGTGCCAGCACCTCCGGGGGCTTTAACACTGAAGCTTTCTTT. Translating it yields CASTSGGFNTEAFF. Full variable domain (remainder filled in from reference TRBV9 and TRBJ1-1): DSGVTQTPKHLITATGQRVTLRCSPRSGDLSVYWYQQSLDQGLQFLIQYYNGEERAKGNILERFSAQQFPDLHSELNLSSLELGDSALYFCASTSGGFNTEAFFGQGTRLTVV.

The rearrangement joins TRBV29-1 to TRBJ1-1, with TRBD1 as a possible D gene (5 bases). The CDR3 runs to 12 residues. The V gene's germline CDR1 is SQVTM and CDR2 ANQGSEA. V gave up 1 base and J gave up 9 bases, with 12 bases separating them. The CDR3 coding sequence is TGCAGCGTTGAAGGGGGGAGGGGCAAAGCTTTCTTT. It is translated as CSVEGGRGKAFF.

This clone has only a few counts. The chain uses TRBV9 and TRBJ1-2; a possible D gene is TRBD1 (6 bases). Trimming removed 10 bases from V and 6 bases from J, with 19 bases in between. CDR1 is SGDLS, CDR2 YYNGEE, per germline. The CDR3 has 13 residues. CDR3 nucleotide sequence: TGTGCCGGCAAACAGGGCGAATCCAATGGCTACACCTTC. This sequence encodes CAGKQGESNGYTF.

This rearrangement joins TRBV11-3 to TRBJ1-6; D is perhaps TRBD1 (5 bases). The V gene's germline CDR1 is SGHNT and CDR2 YENEEA. The CDR3 is 14 residues long. V was pared by 5 bases and J by 14 bases, with 19 bases between. The CDR3 reads CASSDRAHSGTLHF. Here the CDR3 DNA reads TGTGCCAGCAGCGACCGGGCCCATTCAGGGACCCTCCACTTT.

This sequence joins TRBV19 and TRBJ2-7; D unclear. The germline V gene encodes CDR1 LNHDA and CDR2 SQIVND (reference sequence). Trimming pared 2 bases from V and 5 bases from J, leaving 7 bases between. The CDR3 runs to 12 residues. In nucleotides, the CDR3 is TGTGCCAGTAGTATAATGGGTAACGAGCAGTACTTC. This sequence encodes CASSIMGNEQYF.

The DNA of the CDR3 is TGCGCCAGCAGCCAAGACTCTGATGACTATGGCTACACCTTC. Amino acids: CASSQDSDDYGYTF. This chain links TRBV4-1 with TRBJ1-2; no clear D. The CDR3 sequence is 14 residues long. Between the trimmed V and J ends, which lost 0 bases and 3 bases, there was a span of 8 bases. CDR1 MGHRA and CDR2 YSYEKL come from the germline V gene.

By proportion, this clone is medium-sized. CDR3 amino acids: CASSYGGVTGKTQYF. Here the CDR3 DNA reads TGTGCCAGCAGTTACGGAGGTGTTACGGGGAAGACCCAGTACTTC. The chain combines TRBV6-8 with TRBJ2-5, with TRBD2 as a possible D gene (5 bases). Trimming shortened V by 2 bases and J by 6 bases, and 16 bases separated the two germline ends. The CDR3 sequence is 15 residues long. Looked up from germline, CDR1 is MNHGY and CDR2 is SAAAGT.

CDR3 sequence reads: CASSPVTGGNTGELFF. The CDR3 nucleotides read TGTGCCAGCTCACCTGTCACAGGGGGAAACACCGGGGAGCTGTTTTTT. The rearrangement uses TRBV18 and TRBJ2-2, with 8 bases aligning to TRBD1. Germline loops: CDR1 KGHSH, CDR2 LQKENI. V trimming: 3 bases; J trimming: 2 bases; junction bases outside the gene matches: 5. The CDR3 loop spans 16 amino acids.

This clone is large within its sample. The genes are TRBV11-3 and TRBJ2-3; D might be TRBD1 or TRBD2, each matching 5 bases. The germline V gene has CDR1 SGHNT and CDR2 YENEEA. The CDR3 is made up of 14 amino acids. V shed 1 base and J shed 2 bases, with 7 bases lying between them. The CDR3 DNA is TGTGCCAGCAGCTTAGGGGGGTCCACAGATACGCAGTATTTT. This gives the protein CASSLGGSTDTQYF.

This chain links TRBV28 with TRBJ1-5; D possibly corresponds to TRBD1 (6 bases). The V and J ends lost 2 bases and 3 bases respectively, with 11 bases between them. CDR3 length: 15 amino acids. Per germline, CDR1 MDHEN and CDR2 SYDVKM. For the CDR3, the DNA is TGTGCCAGCAGTTTAGGACAGATTCCCAATCAGCCCCAGCATTTT. It encodes CASSLGQIPNQPQHF.

The gene calls are TRBV4-1 and TRBJ1-1; weak D call: TRBD1 (5 bases). The V end lost 4 bases, the J end lost 10 bases, and 16 bases lay between the germline ends. This CDR3 comprises 13 residues. Germline assignment: CDR1 MGHRA and CDR2 YSYEKL. The CDR3 loop reads CASSPIPGGVAFF. CDR3 in DNA: TGCGCCAGCAGCCCTATTCCTGGGGGAGTAGCTTTCTTT.

This chain connects TRBV5-1 to TRBJ2-7; 9 bases fit TRBD1. The CDR3 totals 16 residues. The trim removed 0 bases at V and 6 bases at J, leaving 10 bases unmatched. Germline-derived CDR1 and CDR2 are SGHRS and YFSETQ. CDR3 amino acids: CASSLGTGTGFSEQYF. The CDR3 DNA follows: TGCGCCAGCAGCTTGGGGACCGGGACAGGGTTCTCCGAGCAGTACTTC.